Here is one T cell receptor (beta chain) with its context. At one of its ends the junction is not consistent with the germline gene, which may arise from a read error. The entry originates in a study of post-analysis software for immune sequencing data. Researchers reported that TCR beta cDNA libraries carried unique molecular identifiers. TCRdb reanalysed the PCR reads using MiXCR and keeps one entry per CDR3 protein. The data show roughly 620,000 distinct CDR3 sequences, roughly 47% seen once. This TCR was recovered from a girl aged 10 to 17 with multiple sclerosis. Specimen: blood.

CDR3 bases: TGTGCCAGCAGCTTAGCCGGCAGGTATAATGAAAAACGGTTTTTT. Protein product: CASSLAGRYNEKRFF. The chain employs TRBV11-2 and TRBJ1-4; D gene ambiguous. The CDR3 covers 15 residues. CDR1 is SGHAT, CDR2 FQNNGV, per germline.